The 20 T cell receptor beta chains reported below all come from one sample, sequenced in a study of T cells in Graves' hyperthyroidism and ophthalmopathy. TCR beta CDR3 regions were amplified from RNA transcripts. HTBI primers were employed in a first-round RT-PCR of the TCR CDR3. TCRdb independently ran MiXCR on the multiplex PCR reads; one entry per CDR3 protein. The sample consists of a few hundred thousand distinct CDR3 sequences, roughly a fifth of them appearing once. The sequenced sample was blood. Receptors were obtained from a man aged 50-60 years with Graves' ophthalmopathy.

This clonotype showed up many times. The chain is built from TRBV11-2 and TRBJ1-5; D possibly corresponds to TRBD1 (5 bases). Per the germline V gene, CDR1 is SGHAT and CDR2 is FQNNGV. This CDR3 comprises 13 residues. V lost 3 bases and J lost 6, with 9 bases in between. The CDR3 spells CASSFSGGQPQHF. In nucleotides, the CDR3 is TGTGCCAGCAGCTTTTCCGGGGGTCAGCCCCAGCATTTT.

This chain joins TRBV19 and TRBJ2-7; TRBD1 agrees at 7 bases. V trimming: 4 bases; J trimming: 5 bases; junction bases outside the gene matches: 8. The length of the CDR3 is 14 residues. In germline, CDR1 is LNHDA, CDR2 SQIVND (reference sequence). The CDR3 loop is CASSRRQGRDEQYF. DNA for the CDR3: TGTGCCAGTAGTAGACGACAGGGACGGGACGAGCAGTACTTC.

The table lists this clonotype with a few counts. The chain links TRBV28 to TRBJ2-7, with TRBD1 identical over 9 bases. The CDR3 consists of 16 residues. J lost 5 bases, V lost 3 bases, and 11 bases had no gene match. Germline V gene data show CDR1 as MDHEN and CDR2 as SYDVKM. CDR3: CASSFPFGQGFHEQYF. The CDR3 region has the DNA TGTGCCAGCAGTTTTCCCTTTGGACAGGGGTTCCACGAGCAGTACTTC.

This clonotype was seen ten or more times. The chain uses TRBV5-1 and TRBJ2-7, with D perhaps assigned TRBD1 or TRBD2 (5 bases each). Trimming took 0 bases from V and 4 from J, leaving 14 bases between them. Germline V gene lookup returns CDR1 SGHRS and CDR2 YFSETQ. The CDR3 totals 15 residues. CDR3 region: CASSLEASGGYEQYF. The CDR3 DNA reads as TGCGCCAGCAGCTTGGAAGCCAGTGGGGGATACGAGCAGTACTTC.

The table lists this clonotype with many counts. The gene calls are TRBV10-3 and TRBJ2-7, with 8 bases identical to TRBD2. The trim removed 7 bases at V and 3 bases at J, leaving 8 bases unmatched. This CDR3 comprises 14 residues. The germline V gene has CDR1 ENHRY and CDR2 SYGVKD. CDR3 DNA sequence: TGTGCCATCACCCCGACTAGCGTGATCTACGAGCAGTACTTC. It translates to CAITPTSVIYEQYF.

The rearrangement uses TRBV6-2 or TRBV6-3 and TRBJ2-3, with 7 nucleotides matching TRBD2. CDR1 MNHEY and CDR2 SVGEGT come from the germline V gene. V lost 7 bases, J lost 2 bases, and 9 bases stayed unmatched. The CDR3 spans 15 residues. The CDR3 is CASNLAAADTDTQYF. CDR3 nucleotides: TGTGCCAGCAACCTAGCGGCAGCAGACACAGATACGCAGTATTTT.

In its sample, this clonotype was seen many times. V gene TRBV28 combines with J gene TRBJ1-1, with 9 positions matching TRBD1. The germline CDR1 and CDR2 sequences are MDHEN and SYDVKM. V shed 2 bases, J shed 5 bases, and the junction held 12 bases outside the gene matches. This CDR3 has 17 amino acids. The CDR3 region has the DNA TGTGCCAGCAGTTTAGCTTTGACAGGGGGGAGGTGGACTGAAGCTTTCTTT. Amino acid sequence: CASSLALTGGRWTEAFF.

This clonotype was seen more than once but under ten times. In nucleotides, the CDR3 is TGTGCCAGCAGCCAAGGGACTAGCGGGAGCTACATTCAGTACTTC. Translation gives CASSQGTSGSYIQYF. The V gene is TRBV4-2, the J gene TRBJ2-4, with 13 bases matching TRBD2. V was clipped by 1 base and J by 8 bases; unmatched bases: 2. This CDR3 is 15 amino acids long. Germline-derived CDR1 and CDR2 are LGHNA and YNFKEQ.

The V gene is TRBV7-9, the J gene TRBJ2-5; D not certain. V was trimmed by 0 bases and J by 0 bases, leaving 5 bases between them. This CDR3 is 14 amino acids long. From germline, CDR1 is SEHNR and CDR2 FQNEAQ (reference sequence). The CDR3 DNA sequence: TGTGCCAGCAGCTTAGCTGGGAACCAAGAGACCCAGTACTTC. Its protein is CASSLAGNQETQYF.

The chain combines TRBV5-5 with TRBJ2-5, with D possibly matching TRBD1 (6 bases). The germline V gene encodes CDR1 SGHKS and CDR2 YYEKEE (reference sequence). V lost 0 bases, J lost 5 bases, and 11 bases lay in between. This CDR3 contains 14 residues. The CDR3 DNA reads as TGTGCCAGCAGCTTGGGGCAGGGGATTGAGACCCAGTACTTC. Protein: CASSLGQGIETQYF.

The chain has TRBV7-3 and TRBJ2-3; TRBD2 matches at 7 bases. CDR1 and CDR2 from the germline V gene are SGHTA and FQGTGA. V shed 4 bases, J shed 10 bases, and the junction held 8 bases outside the gene matches. The CDR3 runs to 13 residues. The CDR3 region is CASSWTRGGPQYF. The CDR3 DNA reads as TGTGCCAGCAGCTGGACTAGGGGAGGTCCGCAGTATTTT.

The rearrangement uses TRBV7-3 and TRBJ2-7; unclear D gene. V was trimmed by 4 bases and J by 4 bases, leaving 11 bases between them. CDR3 length equals 13 residues. CDR1 SGHTA and CDR2 FQGTGA come from the germline V gene. The CDR3 DNA reads as TGTGCCAGCAGCTCCAGCCCAGGTTACGAGCAGTACTTC. It is translated as CASSSSPGYEQYF.

The chain employs TRBV2 and TRBJ1-6, with 7 bases that match TRBD1. V shed 7 bases, J shed 6 bases, and the junction held 3 bases outside the gene matches. CDR3 length: 13 amino acids. Germline-derived CDR1 and CDR2 are SNHLY and FYNNEI. CDR3 amino acids: CASKTGSNSPLHF. The CDR3 DNA sequence: TGTGCCAGCAAGACAGGGTCTAATTCACCCCTCCACTTT.

This clonotype was observed a few times. J is TRBJ2-7 and V is TRBV11-1; D unresolved. V lost 2 bases to trimming and J lost 3 bases, with 17 bases between them. The CDR3 extends over 16 amino acids. Germline V lookup: CDR1 SGHAT, CDR2 FQDESV (reference sequence). The CDR3 DNA reads as TGTGCCAGCAGCTTAATTGGTATCGGCGCCCTCTACGAGCAGTACTTC. This codes for CASSLIGIGALYEQYF.

The table lists this clonotype with many counts. V gene TRBV12-3 or TRBV12-4 combines with J gene TRBJ2-7; 7 bases align to TRBD2. The CDR3 is 15 residues long. The V and J ends lost 8 bases and 0 bases, in that order; junction bases with no gene match: 10. The CDR3 protein is CASRMGRVGSYEQYF. For the CDR3, the DNA is TGTGCCAGCCGAATGGGGAGGGTTGGCTCCTACGAGCAGTACTTC.

This clonotype was recorded many times. J is TRBJ2-1 and V is TRBV18; D possibly matches TRBD1 or TRBD2 (6 bases each). The CDR3 is 15 residues long. V was clipped by 11 bases and J by 1 base, with 18 bases between them. In germline, CDR1 is KGHSH, CDR2 LQKENI. CDR3 bases: TGTGCCGGCCGAACGGTAGGGGGGTCCTACAATGAGCAGTTCTTC. Protein: CAGRTVGGSYNEQFF.

This clonotype was seen many times. The chain carries TRBV5-1 and TRBJ2-3; 8 bases align to TRBD2. The V segment lost 4 bases and the J segment 4 bases; nucleotides outside the gene matches: 14. Germline V lookup: CDR1 SGHRS, CDR2 YFSETQ. The CDR3 spans 17 residues. The CDR3 region is CASSGARGAGASDTQYF. The CDR3 DNA sequence: TGCGCCAGCAGCGGAGCCAGGGGAGCGGGAGCATCAGATACGCAGTATTTT.

In regard to this clonotype: A much larger clonotype is one base distant, so this may be a read error. The rearrangement links TRBV10-2 to TRBJ2-3, with D tentatively TRBD2 (5 bases). V was cut by 6 bases and J by 2 bases, with 18 bases left in between. The length of the CDR3 is 16 residues. Germline V CDR1 and CDR2: WSHSY, SAAADI. CDR3: CASRVGLYEATDTQYF. The CDR3 DNA is TGCGCCAGCAGGGTTGGACTGTACGAGGCCACAGATACGCAGTATTTT.

This clonotype was detected a few times. CDR3 sequence reads: CASSPTPTYEQYF. CDR3 bases: TGTGCCAGCTCACCCACCCCAACCTACGAGCAGTACTTC. This sequence joins TRBV18 and TRBJ2-7; D is unclear. Trimming pared 3 bases from V and 2 bases from J, leaving 8 bases between. Germline CDR1 is KGHSH and CDR2 is LQKENI. The CDR3 consists of 13 residues.

The chain combines TRBV6-5 with TRBJ2-2; D could derive from TRBD1 or TRBD2 (6 bases each). In germline, CDR1 is MNHEY, CDR2 SVGAGI. The ends were cut back, 2 bases at V and 0 bases at J, with 13 bases in the middle. The CDR3 covers 17 residues. The CDR3, as DNA: TGTGCCAGCAGTTACCGGAGGGGGGCAGCGAACACCGGGGAGCTGTTTTTT. Translating gives CASSYRRGAANTGELFF.